A single sample gave rise to the 10 T cell receptor beta chains below, sequenced in a study of regulatory T cells in long-lasting Graves disease. Time point of the sample: persistent/refractory GD, antithyroid drugs over 5 years with positive TRAb. Construction of the TCR library relied on RNA isolated from PBMCs. Library construction for TCR beta used iRepertoire HTBI primers and Arm-PCR of CDR3 regions. TCRdb redid the calling of the multiplex PCR reads with MiXCR, one entry per CDR3 protein. The sample includes hundreds of thousands of distinct CDR3 sequences, about 20% of them seen just once. The sequenced sample was peripheral blood mononuclear cells (PBMCs), obtained when the disease was refractory, from a patient treated with antithyroid drugs. All receptors come from a female donor with Graves disease.

This clonotype was observed at least ten times. The CDR3 DNA sequence: TGTGCCAGCAGCCGGGGACTAGCGACCACCTACGAGCAGTACTTC. This gives the protein CASSRGLATTYEQYF. V gene TRBV7-2 combines with J gene TRBJ2-7, with 10 nucleotides matching TRBD2. The CDR3 contains 15 residues. In germline, CDR1 is SGHTA, CDR2 FQGNSA. V was clipped by 5 bases and J by 2 bases; unmatched bases: 6.

This clonotype was seen ten or more times. The V and J genes are TRBV27 and TRBJ1-1; no firm D call. With 9 bases removed from V and 3 bases from J, the gap between germline ends came to 11 bases. Germline V CDR1 and CDR2: MNHEY, SMNVEV (reference sequence). The CDR3 is 12 residues long. The CDR3, as DNA: TGTGCCAGTTCGAACTGGGACACTGAAGCTTTCTTT. Translation gives CASSNWDTEAFF.

In this sample, this clonotype turned up a few times. This chain connects TRBV2 to TRBJ1-3, with D unresolved. The CDR3 spans 14 residues. Per the germline V gene, CDR1 is SNHLY and CDR2 is FYNNEI. Trimming shortened V by 2 bases and J by 4 bases, and 9 bases separated the two germline ends. This chain's CDR3 is CASSETADGNTIYF. CDR3 DNA sequence: TGTGCCAGCAGTGAAACGGCGGACGGAAACACCATATATTTT.

About this clonotype itself: This may be a read error: a much more frequent sequence differs by one nucleotide. V is TRBV2 and J is TRBJ2-7; 12 bases agree with TRBD1. The CDR3 covers 15 residues. Germline V gene lookup returns CDR1 SNHLY and CDR2 FYNNEI. The CDR3 sequence is CASSPQGTGGYERYF. CDR3 bases: TGTGCCAGCTCACCACAAGGGACAGGGGGCTACGAGCGGTACTTC.

V gene TRBV5-1 combines with J gene TRBJ1-2, with TRBD1 matching over 9 bases. J gave up 5 bases and V 1 base, and 3 bases lay outside the gene matches. Germline assignment: CDR1 SGHRS and CDR2 YFSETQ. The CDR3 consists of 14 residues. In DNA, the CDR3 is TGCGCCAGCAGCTTGTGGGACAGGGTGTATGGCTACACCTTC. Translating it yields CASSLWDRVYGYTF.

The rearrangement joins TRBV6-5 to TRBJ1-1, with no clear D. The V and J ends lost 4 bases and 3 bases respectively, with 9 bases between them. Germline values: CDR1 MNHEY, CDR2 SVGAGI. The CDR3 has 13 amino acids. The DNA of the CDR3 is TGTGCCAGCAGTTTGATGGTGGACACTGAAGCTTTCTTT. It yields the protein CASSLMVDTEAFF.

This clonotype was detected only a few times. The chain employs TRBV30 and TRBJ1-3; D might be TRBD1 (6 bases). V was trimmed by 5 bases and J by 0 bases, leaving 17 bases between them. From germline, CDR1 is GTSNPN and CDR2 SVGIG (reference sequence). The CDR3 runs to 16 residues. DNA of the CDR3: TGTGCCTGGGGAAAGGGGGGCGCGGGCTCTGGAAACACCATATATTTT. Translated, it gives CAWGKGGAGSGNTIYF.

This clonotype came up a few times. The chain has TRBV29-1 and TRBJ1-1; D remains ambiguous. CDR3 size: 11 residues. Between the trimmed V and J ends, which lost 6 bases and 1 base, there was a span of 6 bases. Germline CDR1 reads SQVTM; CDR2 reads ANQGSEA. The DNA of the CDR3 is TGCAGCGTGCCGGGGAACACTGAAGCTTTCTTT. Translating it yields CSVPGNTEAFF. Looking up the rest from reference TRBV29-1 and TRBJ1-1 gives the full variable domain: SAVISQKPSRDICQRGTSLTIQCQVDSQVTMMFWYRQQPGQSLTLIATANQGSEATYESGFVIDKFPISRPNLTFSTLTVSNMSPEDSSIYLCSVPGNTEAFFGQGTRLTVV.

This clonotype was seen many times. The V gene is TRBV3-1, the J gene TRBJ2-2; the match to TRBD1 covers 9 bases. Germline V gives CDR1 LGHDT, CDR2 YNNKEL (reference sequence). Trimming removed 4 bases from V and 3 bases from J; junction bases left unmatched: 3. The CDR3 loop spans 15 amino acids. The CDR3 nucleotides are TGTGCCAGCAGCCTCGGACAGGGGTACACCGGGGAGCTGTTTTTT. As protein: CASSLGQGYTGELFF.

This clonotype was observed a few times. J is TRBJ1-4 and V is TRBV28; 8 nucleotides line up with TRBD1. CDR1 and CDR2 (germline): MDHEN, SYDVKM. V shed 5 bases, J shed 2 bases, and the junction held 7 bases outside the gene matches. CDR3 length: 16 amino acids. CDR3 region: CASSRGQGGTNEKLFF. The CDR3 DNA sequence: TGTGCCAGCAGTCGAGGACAGGGAGGCACTAATGAAAAACTGTTTTTT.